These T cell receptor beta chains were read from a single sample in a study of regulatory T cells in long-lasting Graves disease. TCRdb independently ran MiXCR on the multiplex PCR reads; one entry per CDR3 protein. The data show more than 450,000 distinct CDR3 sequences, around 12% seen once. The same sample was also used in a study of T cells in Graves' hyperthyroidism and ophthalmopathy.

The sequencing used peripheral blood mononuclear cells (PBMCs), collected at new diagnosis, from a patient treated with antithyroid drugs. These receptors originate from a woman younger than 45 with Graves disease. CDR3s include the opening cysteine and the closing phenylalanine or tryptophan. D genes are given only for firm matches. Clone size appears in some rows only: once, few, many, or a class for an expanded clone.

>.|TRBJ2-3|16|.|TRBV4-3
TGCGCCAGCAGCCAGGGGGACGCCTCTAGCACAGATACGCAGTATTTT
CASSQGDASSTDTQYF
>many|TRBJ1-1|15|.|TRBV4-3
TGCGCCAGCAGCCCTTTCGGGACTTTGAACACTGAAGCTTTCTTT
CASSPFGTLNTEAFF
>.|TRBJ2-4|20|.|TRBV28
TGTGCCAGCAGTTTAAAGGGACTGGCTCCCGGGGTCGGGCCCAAAAACATTCAGTACTTC
CASSLKGLAPGVGPKNIQYF
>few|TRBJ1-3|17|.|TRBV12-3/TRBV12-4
TGTGCCAGCAGTTTAGCGCGGTCGCAGGGACGAGGAAACACCATATATTTT
CASSLARSQGRGNTIYF
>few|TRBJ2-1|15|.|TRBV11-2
TGTGCCAGCAGCTCCGGGACGTACTCCTACAATGAGCAGTTCTTC
CASSSGTYSYNEQFF
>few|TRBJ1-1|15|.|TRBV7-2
TGTGCCAGCAGCTTAGGGCCAGGGCAGTTCACTGAAGCTTTCTTT
CASSLGPGQFTEAFF
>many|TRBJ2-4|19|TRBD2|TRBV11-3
TGTGCCAGCAGCTTAGATTCCCTGCTAGCGGGAGTTACGAAAAACATTCAGTACTTC
CASSLDSLLAGVTKNIQYF
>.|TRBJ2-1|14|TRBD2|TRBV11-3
TGTGCCAGCAGCTCAGCGGGAGTCCACTATGAGCAGTTCTTC
CASSSAGVHYEQFF
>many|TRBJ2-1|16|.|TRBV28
TGTGCCAGCAGTCGAACGGGACATCTAGGTAAGGGTGAGCAGTTCTTC
CASSRTGHLGKGEQFF
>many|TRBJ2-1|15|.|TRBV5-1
TGCGCCAGCAGCTTGGAAGTTTCCTCCTACAATGAGCAGTTCTTC
CASSLEVSSYNEQFF
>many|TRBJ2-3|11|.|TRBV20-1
TGCAGTGCCGACCACCGGGGCTTTTCGTATTTT
CSADHRGFSYF
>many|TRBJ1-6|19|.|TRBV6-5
TGTGCCAGCAGTTCCGATACTTCAGGGTCCCACTCCTATAATTCACCCCTCCACTTT
CASSSDTSGSHSYNSPLHF
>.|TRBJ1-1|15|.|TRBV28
TGTGCCAGCAGAGAGTACATGCGCATGAACACTGAAGCTTTCTTT
CASREYMRMNTEAFF
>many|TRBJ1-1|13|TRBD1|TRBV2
TGTGCCAGCAGTGACACAGGGGGAGTCGTAGCTTTCTTT
CASSDTGGVVAFF
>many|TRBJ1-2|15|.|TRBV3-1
TGTGCCAGCAGCCAAGACAGGGGACGACTTCTCCGCTACACCTTC
CASSQDRGRLLRYTF
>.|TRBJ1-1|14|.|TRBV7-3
TGTGCCAGCAGCTTAAATGTGATGAACACTGAAGCTTTCTTT
CASSLNVMNTEAFF
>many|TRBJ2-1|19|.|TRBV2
TGTGCCAGCATCGACCTTGGTGGTATTTGGGGGACGCCTAGCAATGAGCAGTTCTTC
CASIDLGGIWGTPSNEQFF
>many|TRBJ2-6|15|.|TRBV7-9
TGTGCCAGCAGCTCCCCGAGCTCTGGGGCCAACGTCCTGACTTTC
CASSSPSSGANVLTF
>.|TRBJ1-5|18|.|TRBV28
TGTGCCAGCAGTTTCCTCCCGCGAGGGGATGATAGCAATCAGCCCCAGCATTTT
CASSFLPRGDDSNQPQHF
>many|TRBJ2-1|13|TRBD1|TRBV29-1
TGCAGCGTTCCGGGACAGCTTTACAATGAGCAGTTCTTC
CSVPGQLYNEQFF
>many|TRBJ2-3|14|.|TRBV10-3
TGTGCCATCAGTGAGCCACCGAACCAAGATACGCAGTATTTT
CAISEPPNQDTQYF
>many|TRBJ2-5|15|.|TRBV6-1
TGTGCCAGCGGTCGGCTAGCGCGGAACCAAGAGACCCAGTACTTC
CASGRLARNQETQYF
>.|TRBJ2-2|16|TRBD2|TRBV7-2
TGTGCCAGCAGCTTTGGCGGGAGGGCCCTGGGCGGGGAGCTGTTTTTT
CASSFGGRALGGELFF
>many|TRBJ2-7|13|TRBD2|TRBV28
TGTGCCAGCCTTGAGCGGGAGAGAGACGAGCAGTACTTC
CASLERERDEQYF
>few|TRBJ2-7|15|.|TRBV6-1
TGTGCCAGCAGTGTCTCTCCGGGGGCCTCCTACGAGCAGTACTTC
CASSVSPGASYEQYF
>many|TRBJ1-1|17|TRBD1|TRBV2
TGTGCCAGCAGTGGGACAGGCGGCAAATTATCGAACACTGAAGCTTTCTTT
CASSGTGGKLSNTEAFF
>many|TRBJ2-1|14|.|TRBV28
TGTGCCAGTGAGACGGGACTGAGGTTGACAGAGCAGTTCTTC
CASETGLRLTEQFF